This TCR beta chain was observed in a study of blood T cell repertoires in COVID-19. Study-level background: PBMCs, B-cell-depleted T cells, or T cells were the source of the cDNA or gDNA that made up the material.

As handled by the study authors: The authors estimated nucleated cell counts from reference gene primer amplification. The data were produced by immunoSEQ multiplex PCR, yet TCRdb's version contains in-frame clones alone and is incomplete. V and J calls plus clone size are reproduced from that table; the DNA served to infer D and trimming. The sample lists some 360,000 clones, approximately 89% occurring once. CDR3 size: 13 residues. Germline V CDR1 and CDR2: ENHRY, SYGVKD. With 9 bases removed from V and 1 base from J, the gap between germline ends came to 12 bases. This clone was seen a handful of times. Seattle enrolled patients during active infection and tracked them longitudinally.

What was sequenced was peripheral blood. The TCR was taken from a woman aged 55-70 years with COVID-19, enrolled during active disease. This chain joins TRBV10-3 and TRBJ1-1; D gene ambiguous. The CDR3 sequence: CAMRALKNTEAFF. The CDR3 nucleotides are TGTGCCATGAGGGCACTTAAGAACACTGAAGCTTTCTTT.